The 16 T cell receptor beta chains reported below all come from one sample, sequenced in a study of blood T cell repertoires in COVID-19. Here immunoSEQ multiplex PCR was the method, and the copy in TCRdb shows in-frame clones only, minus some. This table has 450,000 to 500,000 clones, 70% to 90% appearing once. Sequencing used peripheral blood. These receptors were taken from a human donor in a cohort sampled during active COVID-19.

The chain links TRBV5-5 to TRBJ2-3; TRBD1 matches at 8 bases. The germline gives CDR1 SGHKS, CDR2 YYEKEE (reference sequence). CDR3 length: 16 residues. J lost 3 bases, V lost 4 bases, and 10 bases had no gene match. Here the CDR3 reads CASSVTGALITDTQYF. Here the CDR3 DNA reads TGTGCCAGCAGCGTGACAGGGGCCCTGATTACAGATACGCAGTATTTT.

CDR3 DNA: TGTGCCACCAGCAGATATCAACCGGGTTCAGCTTTCTCCTACGAGCAGTACTTC. The encoded protein is CATSRYQPGSAFSYEQYF. The gene calls are TRBV15 and TRBJ2-7; D is ambiguous. The CDR3 is 18 amino acids. In germline, CDR1 is LNHNV, CDR2 YYDKDF (reference sequence). V was clipped by 2 bases and J by 0 bases, with 20 bases between them.

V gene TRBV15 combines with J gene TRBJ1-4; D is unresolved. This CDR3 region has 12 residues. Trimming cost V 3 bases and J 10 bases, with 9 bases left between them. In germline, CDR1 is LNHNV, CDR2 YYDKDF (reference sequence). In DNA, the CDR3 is TGTGCCACCAGCAGGCCACCGGGAAAACTGTTTTTT. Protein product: CATSRPPGKLFF. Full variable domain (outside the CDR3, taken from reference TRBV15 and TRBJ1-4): DAMVIQNPRYQVTQFGKPVTLSCSQTLNHNVMYWYQQKSSQAPKLLFHYYDKDFNNEADTPDNFQSRRPNTSFCFLDIRSPGLGDTAMYLCATSRPPGKLFFGSGTQLSVL.

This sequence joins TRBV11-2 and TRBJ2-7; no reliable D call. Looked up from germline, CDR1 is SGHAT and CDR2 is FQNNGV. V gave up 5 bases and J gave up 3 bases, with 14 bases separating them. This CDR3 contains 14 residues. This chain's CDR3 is CASSPREFGYEQYF. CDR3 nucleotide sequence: TGTGCCAGCAGCCCTAGAGAGTTTGGCTACGAGCAGTACTTC.

CDR3 bases: TGTGCCAGCAGCCCGAGCGGGACACCGCAAGAGACCCAGTACTTC. Residues: CASSPSGTPQETQYF. The rearrangement joins TRBV7-9 to TRBJ2-5; a possible D gene is TRBD2 (7 bases). Between the trimmed V and J ends, which lost 5 bases and 2 bases, there was a span of 15 bases. CDR1 is SEHNR and CDR2 is FQNEAQ in the germline V gene (reference sequence). This CDR3 region has 15 residues.

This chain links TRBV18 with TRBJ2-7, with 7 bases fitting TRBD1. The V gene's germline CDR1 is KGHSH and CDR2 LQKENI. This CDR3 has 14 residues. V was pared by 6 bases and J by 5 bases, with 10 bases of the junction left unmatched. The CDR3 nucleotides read TGTGCCAGCTCCCCGGGACAGTTTCTTAACGAGCAGTACTTC. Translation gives CASSPGQFLNEQYF.

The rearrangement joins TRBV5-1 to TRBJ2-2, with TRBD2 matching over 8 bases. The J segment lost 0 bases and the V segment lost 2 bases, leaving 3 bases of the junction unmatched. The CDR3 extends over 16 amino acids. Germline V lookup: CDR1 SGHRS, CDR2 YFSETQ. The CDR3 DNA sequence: TGCGCCAGCAGCTTCTCTAGCGGGTCGAACACCGGGGAGCTGTTTTTT. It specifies CASSFSSGSNTGELFF.

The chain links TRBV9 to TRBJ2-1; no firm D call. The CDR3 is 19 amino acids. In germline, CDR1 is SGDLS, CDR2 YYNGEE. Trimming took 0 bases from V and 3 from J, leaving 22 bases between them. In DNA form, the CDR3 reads TGTGCCAGCAGCGTAGCCCTAAGTGAGCACCGATGGTGCTACAATGAGCAGTTCTTC. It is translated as CASSVALSEHRWCYNEQFF.

The CDR3: CASSLASSSEQYF. For the CDR3, the DNA is TGTGCCAGCAGCTTAGCGAGTAGCAGCGAGCAGTACTTC. This chain connects TRBV7-2 to TRBJ2-7; D unclear. Per germline, CDR1 SGHTA and CDR2 FQGNSA. This CDR3 comprises 13 residues. Trimming took off 0 bases at V and 6 bases at J, with 9 bases between the two ends. The whole variable domain, remainder taken from reference TRBV7-2 and TRBJ2-7, is GAGVSQSPSNKVTEKGKDVELRCDPISGHTALYWYRQSLGQGLEFLIYFQGNSAPDKSGLPSDRFSAERTGGSVSTLTIQRTQQEDSAVYLCASSLASSSEQYFGPGTRLTVT.

CDR3 in amino acids: CASSLEGGDEKLFF. The DNA of the CDR3 is TGCGCCAGCAGCTTGGAAGGGGGCGATGAAAAACTGTTTTTT. The chain uses TRBV5-1 and TRBJ1-4; TRBD1 agrees at 7 bases. J was trimmed by 6 bases and V by 0 bases; bases with no gene match: 2. The germline gives CDR1 SGHRS, CDR2 YFSETQ. The CDR3 runs 14 residues.

CDR3 residues: CASSPRQGLRNTIYF. The CDR3 nucleotides read TGTGCCAGCAGTCCACGACAGGGATTAAGAAACACCATATATTTT. This chain joins TRBV28 and TRBJ1-3, with 7 bases lining up with TRBD1. Unmatched junction bases numbered 9, after V lost 5 bases and J lost 5 bases. Germline CDR1 is MDHEN and CDR2 is SYDVKM. The CDR3 runs 15 residues. Full variable domain (remainder filled in from reference TRBV28 and TRBJ1-3): DVKVTQSSRYLVKRTGEKVFLECVQDMDHENMFWYRQDPGLGLRLIYFSYDVKMKEKGDIPEGYSVSREKKERFSLILESASTNQTSMYLCASSPRQGLRNTIYFGEGSWLTVV.

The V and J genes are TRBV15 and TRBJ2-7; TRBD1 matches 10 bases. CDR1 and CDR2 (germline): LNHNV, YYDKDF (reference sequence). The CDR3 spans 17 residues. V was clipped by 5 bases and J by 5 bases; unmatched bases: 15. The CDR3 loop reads CATSSRFSGQGVHEQYF. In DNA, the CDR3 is TGTGCCACCAGCTCGCGATTTTCCGGACAGGGGGTCCACGAGCAGTACTTC.

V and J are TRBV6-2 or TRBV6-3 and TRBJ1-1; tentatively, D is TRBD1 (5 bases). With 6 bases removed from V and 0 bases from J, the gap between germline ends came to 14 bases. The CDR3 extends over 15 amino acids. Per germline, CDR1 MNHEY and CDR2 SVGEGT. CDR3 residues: CASSRDSRMNTEAFF. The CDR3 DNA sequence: TGTGCCAGCAGCCGCGACAGTCGGATGAACACTGAAGCTTTCTTT.

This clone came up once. CDR3 nucleotides: TGTGCCAGCAGATGGGATCAGGGGGCCTACGAGCAGTACTTC. It yields the protein CASRWDQGAYEQYF. This sequence joins TRBV7-2 and TRBJ2-7; 7 bases are shared with TRBD1. Unmatched junction bases numbered 7, after V lost 6 bases and J lost 2 bases. Germline CDR1 is SGHTA and CDR2 is FQGNSA. The CDR3 extends over 14 amino acids.

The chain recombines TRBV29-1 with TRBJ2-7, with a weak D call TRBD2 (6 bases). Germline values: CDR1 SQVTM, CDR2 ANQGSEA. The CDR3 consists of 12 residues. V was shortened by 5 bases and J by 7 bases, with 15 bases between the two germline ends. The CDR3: CSVRGGLGEQYF. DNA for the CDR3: TGCAGCGTTCGTGGGGGGTTGGGGGAGCAGTACTTC.

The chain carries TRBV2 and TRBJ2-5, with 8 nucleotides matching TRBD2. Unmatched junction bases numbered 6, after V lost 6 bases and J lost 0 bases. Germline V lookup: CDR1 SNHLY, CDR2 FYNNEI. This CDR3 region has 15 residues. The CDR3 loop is CASSAGLAYQETQYF. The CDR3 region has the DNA TGTGCCAGCAGCGCAGGACTAGCCTACCAAGAGACCCAGTACTTC.